This TCR beta chain was sequenced for a study of Ad26.COV2.S vaccination and SARS-CoV-2 variants (TCRdb year 2021). In terms of the full investigation: Vaccine-arm donors came from COV1001, a multicentre, randomized, double-blind, placebo-controlled phase I-IIa trial of Ad26.COV2.S in healthy adults. Investigators did not know the trial group allocation while performing experiments and assessing outcomes. A total of approximately 30 samples were included in the TCR-sequenced set, comprising roughly 20 Ad26.COV2.S vaccine recipients, 5 placebo recipients and 8 SARS-CoV-2 convalescent individuals. The specificity and breadth of SARS-CoV-2-reactive T cell receptors after Ad26.COV2.S vaccination were assessed by TCRbeta repertoire sequencing. Ad26.COV2.S was given intramuscularly at 5x10^10 or 1x10^11 viral particles, as a single shot or as two shots 56 days apart. Trial participants were randomized into five groups of five: low-dose or high-dose Ad26.COV2.S given once or twice, or placebo on both occasions. Results the study describes overall, beyond this receptor: After vaccination, substantial breadth of spike-specific CD8+ and CD4+ T cell responses was reported. Comparing responses between vaccine doses or regimens was not something the study was powered to do. Comparable non-spike TCR breadth was observed between vaccine and placebo recipients, consistent with only spike being contained in the vaccine. The authors noted that total T cell responses may have been underestimated by the TCR breadth and depth analyses. Higher spike-specific TCR breadth was observed in Ad26.COV2.S recipients than in placebo recipients (P = 0.0014).

TCRbeta CDR3 regions were sequenced with the immunoSEQ Assay. After extraction, genomic DNA underwent amplification by bias-controlled multiplex PCR, followed by high-throughput sequencing. On the authors' methods: To quantify the absolute abundance of each unique TCRbeta CDR3 region, sequences were collapsed and filtered. T cell fraction was estimated by normalizing TCRbeta template counts to usable DNA, which was measured by amplifying reference genes present in all nucleated cells. Repertoire TCRs were annotated as SARS-CoV-2-specific when V gene, CDR3 amino acid sequence and J gene were exactly matched to a known reactive TCR set. The reference SARS-CoV-2 TCR set was obtained from MIRA and was filtered for enrichment in COVID-19-positive ImmuneCODE repertoires, whereby public or cross-reactive TCRs were removed. Based on the MIRA antigens, annotated TCRs were further analysed at the level of specific ORF or position within ORF. Breadth was defined as annotated unique rearrangements over total unique productive rearrangements; depth was the summed frequency of those rearrangements. Two-sided Wilcoxon rank-sum tests were applied when comparing TCR breadth between groups. As stored in TCRdb, this immuneACCESS dataset retains in-frame rearrangements with V and J assigned. A fraction of the clones does not appear; measured against another copy, unresolved V genes explain less than half of the discrepancy, and the remainder lacks a known reason. V, J and clone size are those of that table, while D and trimming were read from the DNA. The sample has 440,000 or so clones on record, 90% of them singletons. The top ten constitute roughly 3.9% of the sample.

From the germline V gene, CDR1 is SGHAT and CDR2 is FQNNGV. The CDR3 goes from the cysteine to the phenylalanine over 15 residues. Just the 45-base CDR3 DNA is kept, in frame starting at base 1. V trim: 5 bases; J trim: 5 bases; unmatched bases: 4. The treatment or condition label corresponds to: approximately 18 received Ad26.COV2.S at low or high dose, single or two shots; several received placebo; per-sample allocation not given. Repertoires of vaccine and placebo recipients were sequenced from samples taken on day 63 after the first injection. In Cohort 1b, 25 or so adults aged 18-55 years were enrolled at a single site in Boston, USA, between 29 July and 7 August 2020. Ad26.COV2.S was a replication-incompetent adenovirus type 26 vector that expressed a prefusion-stabilized SARS-CoV-2 spike protein derived from the original Wuhan strain. Details on this clone: Its antigen remains undetermined. Per-base qualities were not stored, and no clone one base away is much larger.

The starting material was peripheral blood, obtained in a trial of Ad26.COV2.S vaccine versus placebo. The receptor was isolated from a person between 18 and 60 years old who received the Ad26.COV2.S COVID-19 vaccine or a placebo. The V and J segments used are TRBV11-2 and TRBJ2-1; TRBD2 matches 12 bases in the middle. In nucleotide form, the sequence is TGTGCCAGCAGCACGACTAGCGGGAGAAACAATGAGCAGTTCTTC. It codes for CASSTTSGRNNEQFF.